This T cell receptor beta chain was recovered during a study of technical replicates of blood from a handful of donors. The method was immunoSEQ multiplex PCR; TCRdb's version includes in-frame clones alone and lacks a portion of them. The table shows 75,000 to 90,000 clones, with 93% occurring only once. Germline CDR1 and CDR2: SGHDT and YYEEEE. This CDR3 has 16 amino acids. J was trimmed by 3 bases and V by 0 bases; bases with no gene match: 7. Sequenced: T cells isolated from PBMCs. The sequence derives from a human donor in good health. The chain carries TRBV5-6 and TRBJ2-7; 9 bases align to TRBD2. CDR3 loop: CASSLGLAGTLYEQYF. CDR3 nucleotides: TGTGCCAGCAGCTTGGGCCTAGCGGGAACCCTCTACGAGCAGTACTTC.